The 5 T cell receptor beta chains below were found in one sample sequenced in a study of T cells after somatic rescue of genetic block. The method was immunoSEQ multiplex PCR; TCRdb's version includes in-frame clones alone and lacks a portion of them. The sample gives 60,000 to 75,000 clones, about 92% of which show up once; approximately 3% is in the top ten. Sample: peripheral blood mononuclear cells (PBMCs). The source is a man between 35 and 55 years old.

The V and J genes are TRBV18 and TRBJ1-2; 11 nucleotides match TRBD1. Germline trimming cut 4 bases from V and 6 bases from J; bases unmatched to any gene: 1. Germline V gene data show CDR1 as KGHSH and CDR2 as LQKENI. The CDR3 is 13 amino acids. CDR3 nucleotide sequence: TGTGCCAGCTCACGGACAGGGGGCGATGGCTACACCTTC. Translated, it gives CASSRTGGDGYTF.

The chain uses TRBV19 and TRBJ2-5; no firm D call. CDR1 is LNHDA, CDR2 SQIVND, per germline (reference sequence). This CDR3 is built from 17 residues. Trimming shortened V by 1 base and J by 4 bases, and 19 bases separated the two germline ends. In DNA, the CDR3 is TGTGCCAGTAGTATAGGCGCATCTTCCGTTGGTCGAGAGACCCAGTACTTC. It yields the protein CASSIGASSVGRETQYF.

The V and J genes are TRBV7-8 and TRBJ2-1; 10 nucleotides align to TRBD2. V lost 3 bases and J lost 4; bases outside the gene matches: 12. In germline, CDR1 is SGHVS, CDR2 FQNEAQ. This CDR3 has 18 residues. CDR3 in amino acids: CASSFKVRSGGGYNEQFF. In DNA, the CDR3 is TGTGCCAGCAGCTTTAAGGTCAGGAGCGGGGGGGGTTACAATGAGCAGTTCTTC.

The V and J genes are TRBV5-3 and TRBJ2-1; 13 bases line up with TRBD2. TRBV5-3 is reported as an ORF; its role is uncertain. With 4 bases clipped from V and 7 bases from J, the junction kept 5 bases outside the gene matches. The CDR3 covers 15 residues. The CDR3 reads CARSGTSGGANEQFF. CDR3 DNA: TGTGCCAGAAGCGGTACTAGCGGGGGGGCGAATGAGCAGTTCTTC.

This sequence joins TRBV28 and TRBJ2-5, with 12 positions matching TRBD2. The CDR3 is 16 amino acids. With 6 bases clipped from V and 5 bases from J, the junction kept 10 bases outside the gene matches. CDR1 and CDR2 from the germline V gene are MDHEN and SYDVKM. CDR3: CASRRKTSGSLETQYF. In nucleotides, the CDR3 is TGTGCCAGCAGGCGCAAGACTAGCGGGAGCTTGGAGACCCAGTACTTC.